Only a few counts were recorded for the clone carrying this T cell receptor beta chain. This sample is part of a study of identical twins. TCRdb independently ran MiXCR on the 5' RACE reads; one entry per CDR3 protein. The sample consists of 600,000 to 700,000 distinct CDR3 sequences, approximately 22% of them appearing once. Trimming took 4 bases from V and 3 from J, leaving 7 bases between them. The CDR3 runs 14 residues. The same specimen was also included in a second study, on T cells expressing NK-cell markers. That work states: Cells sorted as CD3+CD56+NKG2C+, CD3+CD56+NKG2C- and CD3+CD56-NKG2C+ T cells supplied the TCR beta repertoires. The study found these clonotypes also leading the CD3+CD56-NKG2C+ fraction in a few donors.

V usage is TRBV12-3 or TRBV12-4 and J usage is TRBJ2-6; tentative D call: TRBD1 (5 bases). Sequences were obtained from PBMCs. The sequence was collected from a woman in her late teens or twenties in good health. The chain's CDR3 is CASSSGHGANVLTF. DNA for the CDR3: TGTGCCAGCAGTTCAGGGCATGGGGCCAACGTCCTGACTTTC.